The subject of this entry is one T cell receptor (beta chain). Its antigen is currently unknown. This entry comes from a study of Ad26.COV2.S vaccination and SARS-CoV-2 variants. As for treatment: about 20 received Ad26.COV2.S at low or high dose, single or two shots; several received placebo; per-sample allocation not given. Day 63 after the first injection of vaccine or placebo was the sampling time. Study results and caveats: Researchers reported similar non-spike TCR breadth in vaccine and placebo recipients. The TCR-based breadth and depth measures might underestimate overall T cell responses.

Measured with immunoSEQ multiplex PCR; TCRdb has only the in-frame clones, and not every one. The table records 440,000 or so clones, less than 95% of them present only once. The CDR3 sequence is 14 residues long. Trimming shortened V by 0 bases and J by 8 bases, and 13 bases separated the two germline ends. Germline V gene lookup returns CDR1 LGHDT and CDR2 YNNKEL (reference sequence). The sequencing used peripheral blood, collected in a trial of Ad26.COV2.S vaccine versus placebo. This clonotype originated in a person between 18 and 65 years old who received the Ad26.COV2.S COVID-19 vaccine or a placebo. V usage is TRBV3-1 (or the pseudogene TRBV3-2) and J usage is TRBJ1-2; perhaps TRBD1 as D (6 bases). CDR3 in amino acids: CASSQDPLRGGYTF. CDR3 bases: TGTGCCAGCAGCCAAGATCCCCTCAGGGGAGGCTACACCTTC.